The 21 T cell receptor beta chains in this list originate from one sample, sequenced in a study of T cell responses to AZD1222 COVID-19 vaccine. Profiled with immunoSEQ multiplex PCR; TCRdb holds only in-frame clones, not every one. The sample includes 95,000 to 150,000 clones, roughly 90% seen only once; the top ten take around 8.2%. The sequencing used peripheral blood, collected 28 days after the second AZD1222 dose. Receptors were obtained from an adult who received the AZD1222 COVID-19 vaccine.

This clone was seen a handful of times. This chain joins TRBV7-8 and TRBJ2-2, with 9 positions matching TRBD2. Trimming took 2 bases from V and 4 from J; bases not matched to a gene: 2. CDR1 SGHVS and CDR2 FQNEAQ come from the germline V gene. This CDR3 region has 15 residues. CDR3 DNA sequence: TGTGCCAGCAGCTTAATAGCGGGAGCCACCGGGGAGCTGTTTTTT. Residues: CASSLIAGATGELFF.

V gene TRBV19 combines with J gene TRBJ1-1, with D possibly matching TRBD1 (5 bases). V lost 5 bases and J 1 base, leaving 11 bases between the germline ends. Per germline, CDR1 LNHDA and CDR2 SQIVND (reference sequence). This CDR3 is 14 amino acids long. DNA for the CDR3: TGTGCCAGTAGTGCCGGGACGGCGAACACTGAAGCTTTCTTT. It specifies CASSAGTANTEAFF.

The rearrangement links TRBV5-1 to TRBJ2-1, with 14 nucleotides matching TRBD2. CDR1 is SGHRS and CDR2 is YFSETQ in the germline V gene. This CDR3 has 16 residues. With V trimmed by 4 bases and J by 7 bases, 7 bases remained unmatched. CDR3 amino acids: CASSTGLAGGGNEQFF. CDR3 bases: TGCGCCAGCAGCACCGGACTAGCGGGAGGAGGGAATGAGCAGTTCTTC.

J is TRBJ1-2 and V is TRBV14; 7 bases are a match to TRBD1. The germline gives CDR1 SGHDN, CDR2 FVKESK. The V segment lost 1 base and the J segment 8 bases; nucleotides outside the gene matches: 13. The CDR3 runs 16 residues. The CDR3 bases are TGTGCCAGCAGCCAAGGGAGGGGGCTATCTGAAGGAGGCTACACCTTC. Encoded protein: CASSQGRGLSEGGYTF.

The chain employs TRBV19 and TRBJ1-5, with a weak D call TRBD1 (5 bases). Trimming took 4 bases from V and 0 from J, leaving 13 bases between them. Per the germline V gene, CDR1 is LNHDA and CDR2 is SQIVND (reference sequence). This CDR3 comprises 16 residues. The CDR3 DNA sequence: TGTGCCAGTAGTAACCCTCGGACAAGTAGCAATCAGCCCCAGCATTTT. As protein: CASSNPRTSSNQPQHF.

This chain joins TRBV28 and TRBJ2-3; perhaps D is TRBD1 or TRBD2 (5 bases each). V shed 2 bases and J shed 2 bases, with 23 bases lying between them. Germline CDR1 reads MDHEN; CDR2 reads SYDVKM. The CDR3 covers 19 residues. The CDR3 is CASSLPPLGAGAFTDTQYF. CDR3 DNA sequence: TGTGCCAGCAGTTTACCCCCCCTAGGGGCGGGCGCATTCACAGATACGCAGTATTTT.

The chain has TRBV4-1 and TRBJ1-1; D gene ambiguous. The germline V gene has CDR1 MGHRA and CDR2 YSYEKL. The CDR3 runs 14 residues. Trimming pared 4 bases from V and 3 bases from J, leaving 12 bases between. In DNA form, the CDR3 reads TGCGCCAGCAGCCCAGGACGTAGGGACACTGAAGCTTTCTTT. Its translation: CASSPGRRDTEAFF.

The rearrangement uses TRBV15 and TRBJ1-4, with D perhaps matching TRBD1 (5 bases). The CDR3 length is 13 residues. Trimming removed 6 bases at V and 8 bases at J, with 13 bases between. Germline CDR1 and CDR2: LNHNV and YYDKDF (reference sequence). CDR3 in DNA: TGTGCCACCAGATTGCAGGGTGGGGAAAAACTGTTTTTT. It is translated as CATRLQGGEKLFF.

The V call is TRBV4-1, the J call TRBJ2-2; D is tentatively TRBD1 or TRBD2 (6 bases each). Germline loops: CDR1 MGHRA, CDR2 YSYEKL. The length of the CDR3 is 17 residues. V was pared by 0 bases and J by 6 bases, with 17 bases between. The CDR3, as DNA: TGCGCCAGCAGCCAAGATAGGGGGGTCGCGTTCCCCGGGGAGCTGTTTTTT. Residues: CASSQDRGVAFPGELFF.

This clone was recorded a few times. J is TRBJ1-4 and V is TRBV2, with 7 bases aligning to TRBD1. This CDR3 is 15 amino acids long. Germline V lookup: CDR1 SNHLY, CDR2 FYNNEI. V lost 7 bases and J lost 5; bases outside the gene matches: 10. The CDR3 nucleotides read TGTGCCAGCAACCGGGGACAGAAGAAGAATGAAAAACTGTTTTTT. It codes for CASNRGQKKNEKLFF.

The rearrangement links TRBV5-1 to TRBJ2-3, with 7 bases lining up with TRBD1. The ends lost 4 bases at V and 6 bases at J; junction bases unmatched: 5. This CDR3 has 13 amino acids. From germline, CDR1 is SGHRS and CDR2 YFSETQ. CDR3 amino acids: CASSQGQPDTQYF. CDR3 sequence (DNA): TGCGCCAGCAGCCAGGGACAGCCCGATACGCAGTATTTT.

The V call is TRBV29-1, the J call TRBJ1-1; D is undetermined. This CDR3 comprises 12 residues. In germline, CDR1 is SQVTM, CDR2 ANQGSEA. Trimming took off 6 bases at V and 2 bases at J, with 10 bases between the two ends. The CDR3 sequence: CSVRVTNTEAFF. The CDR3 DNA follows: TGCAGCGTCCGTGTGACAAACACTGAAGCTTTCTTT.

The chain carries TRBV3-1 (or the pseudogene TRBV3-2) and TRBJ2-1; TRBD1 is a possible D gene (5 bases). The CDR3 has 16 residues. Germline V gene data show CDR1 as LGHDT and CDR2 as YNNKEL (reference sequence). Trimming took 3 bases from V and 2 from J, leaving 14 bases between them. The CDR3 DNA reads TGTGCCAGCAGCCACCTAGGGGAAGTGACCTACAATGAGCAGTTCTTC. Its translation: CASSHLGEVTYNEQFF.

The V gene is TRBV4-1, the J gene TRBJ1-2, with 7 bases aligning to TRBD1. Trimming at V came to 1 base and at J to 5 bases, leaving 7 bases not matched to a gene. CDR3 size: 15 residues. Per germline, CDR1 MGHRA and CDR2 YSYEKL. The CDR3 spells CASSQALTGLYGYTF. The CDR3 region has the DNA TGCGCCAGCAGCCAAGCTCTGACAGGGTTATATGGCTACACCTTC.

This rearrangement joins TRBV19 to TRBJ2-5; D not resolved. This CDR3 is 10 amino acids long. Germline values: CDR1 LNHDA, CDR2 SQIVND (reference sequence). V was trimmed by 6 bases and J by 9 bases, leaving 8 bases between them. This CDR3 is CASSPRAQYF. The CDR3 nucleotides are TGTGCCAGTAGCCCCCGGGCCCAGTACTTC.

The gene calls are TRBV19 and TRBJ1-1; D may be TRBD1 (6 bases). Germline CDR1 LNHDA, CDR2 SQIVND (reference sequence). V was shortened by 7 bases and J by 7 bases, with 22 bases between the two germline ends. The CDR3 is made up of 15 amino acids. The CDR3 sequence is CASKKRSGGYDEAFF. CDR3 nucleotides: TGTGCCAGTAAGAAAAGGTCTGGGGGCTATGATGAAGCTTTCTTT.

V is TRBV6-5 and J is TRBJ2-5; D uncertain. The CDR3 spans 14 residues. CDR1 is MNHEY, CDR2 SVGAGI, per germline. V was shortened by 6 bases and J by 1 base, with 12 bases between the two germline ends. Here the CDR3 DNA reads TGTGCCAGCAGCGACTTAAGTTTCCAAGAGACCCAGTACTTC. This codes for CASSDLSFQETQYF.

This clone was seen a single time. The genes are TRBV7-6 and TRBJ2-3; the match to TRBD2 covers 10 bases. With V trimmed by 5 bases and J by 2 bases, 7 bases remained unmatched. The germline V gene encodes CDR1 SGHVS and CDR2 FNYEAQ. The CDR3 contains 16 residues. The CDR3 sequence: CASSPVAGGVTDTQYF. DNA for the CDR3: TGTGCCAGCAGCCCGGTAGCGGGAGGAGTCACAGATACGCAGTATTTT.

V usage is TRBV6-5 and J usage is TRBJ1-3, with D perhaps matching TRBD1 (5 bases). Trimming stripped 6 bases from V and 1 base from J, with 10 bases between. Germline V gives CDR1 MNHEY, CDR2 SVGAGI. The CDR3 is made up of 14 amino acids. CDR3 nucleotide sequence: TGTGCCAGCAGCACCGGGACTTCTGGAAACACCATATATTTT. Its protein product is CASSTGTSGNTIYF.

This sequence joins TRBV7-2 and TRBJ2-7; 8 bases match TRBD1. The J segment lost 2 bases and the V segment lost 1 base, leaving 4 bases of the junction unmatched. Germline V lookup: CDR1 SGHTA, CDR2 FQGNSA. This CDR3 contains 15 residues. CDR3 protein: CASSLGWTGTYEQYF. The CDR3 nucleotides read TGTGCCAGCAGCTTAGGGTGGACAGGGACCTACGAGCAGTACTTC. The full variable domain, rest sourced from reference TRBV7-2 and TRBJ2-7, is GAGVSQSPSNKVTEKGKDVELRCDPISGHTALYWYRQSLGQGLEFLIYFQGNSAPDKSGLPSDRFSAERTGGSVSTLTIQRTQQEDSAVYLCASSLGWTGTYEQYFGPGTRLTVT.

This clone was detected only once. The V gene is TRBV18, the J gene TRBJ2-7, with TRBD1 matching 8 bases. J was trimmed by 0 bases and V by 5 bases; bases with no gene match: 3. Germline values: CDR1 KGHSH, CDR2 LQKENI. The CDR3 spans 14 residues. Here the CDR3 DNA reads TGTGCCAGCTCAGTCGGACAGGGCTCCTACGAGCAGTACTTC. Protein product: CASSVGQGSYEQYF.